These T cell receptor beta chains were read from a single sample in a study of blood T cell repertoires in COVID-19. Repertoires were generated with immunoSEQ multiplex PCR, while TCRdb's copy carries only in-frame clones and drops some. The sample holds around 310,000 clones, roughly 90% seen once. Sequenced sample: peripheral blood. All receptors come from a woman aged 45-60 years with active or convalescent COVID-19. CDR3s include the opening cysteine and the closing phenylalanine or tryptophan. D genes are given only for firm matches. Clone size is not always given. Where it is, it says once, few, many or a class for expanded clones.

clone size | D gene | J gene | V gene | CDR3 protein | CDR3 DNA
few | TRBD1 | TRBJ1-4 | TRBV4-1 | CASSPDRGNEKLFF | TGCGCCAGCAGCCCGGACAGGGGGAATGAAAAACTGTTTTTT
NA | NA | TRBJ2-5 | TRBV27 | CASSPITADREETQYF | TGTGCCAGCAGTCCCATCACGGCTGACAGAGAAGAGACCCAGTACTTC
NA | NA | TRBJ2-7 | TRBV5-5 | CASSLETGGQHF | TGTGCCAGCAGCTTGGAGACCGGGGGTCAACACTTC
NA | TRBD1 | TRBJ2-2 | TRBV7-7 | CASSPGQILNTGELFF | TGTGCTAGCAGCCCGGGACAGATACTAAACACCGGGGAGCTGTTTTTT
NA | TRBD1 | TRBJ1-2 | TRBV18 | CASSPGQGVCTF | TGTGCCAGCTCACCAGGCCAGGGGGTGTGTACCTTC
few | TRBD2 | TRBJ2-1 | TRBV9 | CASSGLAGGPYNEQFF | TGTGCCAGCAGCGGCCTAGCGGGAGGGCCCTACAATGAGCAGTTCTTC
NA | NA | TRBJ1-2 | TRBV9 | CASSRGGSGYTF | TGTGCCAGCAGCAGGGGGGGAAGCGGCTACACCTTC
NA | TRBD1 | TRBJ2-7 | TRBV2 | CASSPGQGRNEQYF | TGTGCCAGCAGTCCCGGACAGGGGCGCAACGAGCAGTACTTC
NA | NA | TRBJ2-5 | TRBV15 | CATSRVSQETQYF | TGTGCCACCAGCAGAGTCAGCCAAGAGACCCAGTACTTC
NA | NA | TRBJ2-3 | TRBV15 | CATSRGGLGTDTQYF | TGTGCCACCAGCAGAGGGGGGCTCGGTACAGATACGCAGTATTTT
NA | TRBD1 | TRBJ2-5 | TRBV5-5 | CASSRTGTGKTQYF | TGTGCCAGCAGCAGGACAGGGACGGGGAAGACCCAGTACTTC
NA | NA | TRBJ2-7 | TRBV27 | CASSPLQSGRGEQYF | TGTGCCAGCAGTCCACTTCAATCAGGGCGAGGAGAGCAGTACTTC
NA | TRBD2 | TRBJ2-3 | TRBV5-1 | CASSLDSGGAFGDTQYF | TGCGCCAGCAGCTTGGATAGCGGGGGGGCCTTTGGAGATACGCAGTATTTT
NA | NA | TRBJ1-5 | TRBV10-3 | CAISESQGSSNQPQHF | TGTGCCATCAGTGAGTCCCAGGGGTCGAGCAATCAGCCCCAGCATTTT
NA | NA | TRBJ1-4 | TRBV4-2 | CASSQEEGQGRWSEKLFF | TGTGCCAGCAGCCAAGAGGAGGGGCAGGGTAGGTGGAGTGAAAAACTGTTTTTT
NA | NA | TRBJ1-5 | TRBV7-2 | CASMVGRGDQPQHF | TGTGCCTCGATGGTGGGCAGGGGAGATCAGCCCCAGCATTTT
NA | NA | TRBJ1-2 | TRBV27 | CASSFWPSYGYTF | TGTGCCAGCAGTTTTTGGCCTTCCTATGGCTACACCTTC
NA | TRBD1 | TRBJ1-6 | TRBV9 | CASSVVGGDRDNSPLHF | TGTGCCAGCAGCGTAGTAGGAGGGGACAGGGATAATTCACCCCTCCACTTT
NA | NA | TRBJ2-1 | TRBV24-1 | CATSDFPSYNEQFF | TGTGCCACCAGTGATTTCCCTAGTTACAATGAGCAGTTCTTC
NA | NA | TRBJ2-3 | TRBV11-2 | CASSPRSRTDTQYF | TGTGCCAGCAGCCCTCGGTCTCGCACAGATACGCAGTATTTT
NA | NA | TRBJ2-7 | TRBV11-3 | CASSQGWHEQYF | TGTGCCAGCTCACAGGGTTGGCACGAGCAGTACTTC
NA | NA | TRBJ2-7 | TRBV12-3/TRBV12-4 | CASSSTGSYEQYF | TGTGCCAGCAGTTCGACAGGCTCCTACGAGCAGTACTTC